This T cell receptor (beta chain) was observed in a study of PD-L1 blockade in urothelial cancer (TCRdb year 2017). A note on the overall study: Every patient began therapy in the mid-2010s and was given atezolizumab 1,200 mg intravenously every 3 weeks. Patients had an ECOG performance status of 0 or 1 and had received between 0 and 3 prior chemotherapy regimens. Somatic, immune and clinical correlates of response to PD-L1 blockade with atezolizumab in urothelial cancer were the focus of an exploratory multi-omic analysis. Pretreatment tumor samples, along with matched peripheral blood collected serially before and after atezolizumab treatment, underwent TCR sequencing. Some 30 patients had pretreatment blood TCR-seq, about 24 had at least one posttreatment blood collection, and about 24 had tumor TCR-seq. Durable clinical benefit was defined as a progression-free survival longer than 6 months, and TCR features were additionally tested against progression-free survival and overall survival. About 85% of the roughly 29 patients were identified as males with urothelial cancer of bladder origin, and a prior smoking history was reported by 18 of 29 patients. Fewer than ten patients achieved durable clinical benefit and approximately 20 did not. Blood samples yielded a median of around 150,000 T cells and approximately 83,000 unique TCRs, with median clonality around 0.083. Blood samples were analyzed at 3 weeks after treatment start (second dose) and at 6 weeks after treatment start. In the same patients, whole exome sequencing and RNA sequencing of pretreatment tumors were performed in addition to TCR sequencing. The paper as a whole reports these results and caveats: Patients with durable benefit showed greater expansion of tumor-associated TCR clones in peripheral blood 3 weeks after starting treatment (n ≈ 23, p = 0.022). A pretreatment peripheral blood TCR clonality below the median was linked to improved progression-free and overall survival. Because the sample size was small (n ≈ 29) and many of the analyses were exploratory, the results are meant to be hypothesis-generating.

Comment on this clone: Its antigen target is currently unknown. No base-level quality is on record; no much larger clone is a single base apart.

The CDR3 covers 17 residues, taking in both the cysteine and the phenylalanine. The only DNA kept is the CDR3, 51 bases in frame from the first base. V sheds 5 bases and J sheds 4 bases, leaving 21 bases between their ends. Reading the germline V gene (reference sequence) gives CDR1 MNHEY and CDR2 SMNVEV. Each PCR received spiked-in synthetic TCR analog templates so that absolute template abundance could be estimated from read counts. Using the immunoSEQ assay, TCRbeta CDR3 regions were amplified from genomic DNA with bias-controlled V and J gene primers. Rearranged TCRbeta segments were sequenced at approximately 20X coverage. Per the authors' processing: Clustering was used to correct sequencing errors, and CDR3s were annotated against IMGT to assign V, D and J genes. Downstream analyses used only productive TCRbeta rearrangements and left out out-of-frame or stop-codon sequences. Clonality was computed as one minus Shannon entropy normalized by the log of the number of unique productive sequences. Clones differing between time points or between blood and tumor were identified using Fisher's exact test with Benjamini-Hochberg correction, with an adjusted p below 0.01 applied as the threshold. Imported from immuneACCESS, the table was reduced by TCRdb to in-frame sequences with V and J called. These copies leave out some clones; in studies compared against another copy, an unresolved V gene accounts for under half, and the cause of the remainder is not known. V, J and clone size are taken as reported in that table, and D and trimming were inferred from the DNA itself. The sample contains more than 55,000 clones, 86% of them found a single time. The ten largest clones add up to roughly 2.9% of the sample.

The cohort included 29 patients with locally advanced or metastatic urothelial carcinoma who were treated at Memorial Sloan Kettering on a trial protocol. Peripheral blood mononuclear cells were collected from each patient pretreatment and during treatment, giving between 1 and 8 total time points per patient. The Qiagen DNeasy Blood extraction kit was used to purify genomic DNA from total PBMCs and from tumor samples. PBMCs were collected pretreatment and during treatment, and were isolated and stored as previously described. This chain joins TRBV27 to TRBJ2-1, with a weak D call of TRBD2 (6 bases match). The clonotype originates from a man between 50 and 59 years old with urothelial cancer. The source was PBMCs, collected around atezolizumab (anti-PD-L1) treatment. CDR3 protein: CASSPPGLATRYNEQFF. The DNA reads TGTGCCAGCAGTCCCCCGGGGCTAGCGACCAGATACAATGAGCAGTTCTTC.